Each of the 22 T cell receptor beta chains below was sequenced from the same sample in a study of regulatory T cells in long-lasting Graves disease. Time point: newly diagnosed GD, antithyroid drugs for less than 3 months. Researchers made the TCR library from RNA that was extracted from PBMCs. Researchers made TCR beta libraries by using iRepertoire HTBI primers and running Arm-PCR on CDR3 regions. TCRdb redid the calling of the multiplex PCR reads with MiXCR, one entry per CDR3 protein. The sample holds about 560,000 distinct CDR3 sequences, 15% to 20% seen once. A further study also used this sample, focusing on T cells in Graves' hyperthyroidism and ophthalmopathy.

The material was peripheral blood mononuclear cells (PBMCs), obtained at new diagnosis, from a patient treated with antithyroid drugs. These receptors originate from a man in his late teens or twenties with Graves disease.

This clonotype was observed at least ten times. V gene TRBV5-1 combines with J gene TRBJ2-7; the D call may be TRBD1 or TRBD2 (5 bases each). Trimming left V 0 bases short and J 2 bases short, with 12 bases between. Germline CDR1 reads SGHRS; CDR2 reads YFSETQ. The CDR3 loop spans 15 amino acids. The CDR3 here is CASSLAGTAAYEQYF. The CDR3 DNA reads TGCGCCAGCAGCTTGGCCGGGACCGCCGCCTACGAGCAGTACTTC.

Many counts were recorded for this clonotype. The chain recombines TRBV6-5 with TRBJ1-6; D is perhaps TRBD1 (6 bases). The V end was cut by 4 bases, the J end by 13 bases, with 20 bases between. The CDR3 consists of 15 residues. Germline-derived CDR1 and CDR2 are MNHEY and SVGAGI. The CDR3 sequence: CASSSNFNRAAPLHF. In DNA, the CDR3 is TGTGCCAGCAGTTCAAACTTCAACAGGGCAGCGCCCCTCCACTTT.

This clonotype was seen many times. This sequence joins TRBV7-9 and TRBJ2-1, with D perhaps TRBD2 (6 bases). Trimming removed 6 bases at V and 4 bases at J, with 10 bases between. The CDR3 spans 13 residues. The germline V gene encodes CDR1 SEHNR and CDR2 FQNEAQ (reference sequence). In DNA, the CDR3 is TGTGCCAGCAGTAAAGGGAGGTACAATGAGCAGTTCTTC. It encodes CASSKGRYNEQFF. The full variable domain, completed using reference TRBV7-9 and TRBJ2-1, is DTGVSQNPRHKITKRGQNVTFRCDPISEHNRLYWYRQTLGQGPEFLTYFQNEAQLEKSRLLSDRFSAERPKGSFSTLEIQRTEQGDSAMYLCASSKGRYNEQFFGPGTRLTVL.

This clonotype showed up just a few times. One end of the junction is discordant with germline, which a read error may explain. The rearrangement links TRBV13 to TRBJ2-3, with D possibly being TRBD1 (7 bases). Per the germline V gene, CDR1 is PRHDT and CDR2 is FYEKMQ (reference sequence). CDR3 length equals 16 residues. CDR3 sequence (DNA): TGTGCCAGCAGTCCAGGGGGTGGGGGGCCCACAGGTACGCAGTATTTT. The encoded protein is CASSPGGGGPTGTQYF.

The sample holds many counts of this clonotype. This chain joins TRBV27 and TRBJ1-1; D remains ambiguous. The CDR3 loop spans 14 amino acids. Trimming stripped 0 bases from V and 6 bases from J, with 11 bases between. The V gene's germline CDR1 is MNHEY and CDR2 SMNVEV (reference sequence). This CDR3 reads CASSLSWEIAEAFF. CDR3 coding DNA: TGTGCCAGCAGTTTATCGTGGGAGATCGCTGAAGCTTTCTTT.

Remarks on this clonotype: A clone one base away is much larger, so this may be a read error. The CDR3 nucleotides read TGTGCCATCAGTTCAGCAGGGGGCTTTGGGGCCAACGTCCTGACTTTC. Translation gives CAISSAGGFGANVLTF. The chain couples TRBV10-3 to TRBJ2-6; 8 nucleotides align to TRBD1. V lost 5 bases, J lost 3 bases, and 6 bases stayed unmatched. Per the germline V gene, CDR1 is ENHRY and CDR2 is SYGVKD. The CDR3 has 16 residues.

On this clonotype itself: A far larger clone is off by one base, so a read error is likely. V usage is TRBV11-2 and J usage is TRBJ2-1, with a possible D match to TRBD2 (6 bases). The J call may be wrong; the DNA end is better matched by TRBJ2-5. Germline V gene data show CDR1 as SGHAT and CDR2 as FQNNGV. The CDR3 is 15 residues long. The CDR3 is CASSYPGGLGEAQYF. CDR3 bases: TGTGCCAGCAGCTACCCCGGGGGTCTTGGGGAGGCCCAGTACTTC.

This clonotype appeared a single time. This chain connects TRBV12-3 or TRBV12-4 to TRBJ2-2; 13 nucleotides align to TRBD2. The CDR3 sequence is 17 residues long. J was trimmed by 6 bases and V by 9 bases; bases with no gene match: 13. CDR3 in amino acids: CASLISGLAGSPGELFF. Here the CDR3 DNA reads TGTGCCAGTTTAATCTCGGGACTAGCGGGAAGTCCCGGGGAGCTGTTTTTT.

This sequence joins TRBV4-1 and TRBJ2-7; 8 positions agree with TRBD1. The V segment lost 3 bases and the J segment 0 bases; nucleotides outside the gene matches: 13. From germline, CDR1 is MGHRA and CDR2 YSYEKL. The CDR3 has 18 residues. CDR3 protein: CASSQALIAGGVSYEQYF. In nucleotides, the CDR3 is TGCGCCAGCAGCCAGGCCCTAATTGCAGGGGGCGTCTCCTACGAGCAGTACTTC.

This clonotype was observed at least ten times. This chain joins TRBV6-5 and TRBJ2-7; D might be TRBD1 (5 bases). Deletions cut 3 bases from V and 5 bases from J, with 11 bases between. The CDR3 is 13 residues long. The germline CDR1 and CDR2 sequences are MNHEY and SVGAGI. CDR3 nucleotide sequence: TGTGCCAGCAGTTATTTCCAGGGCCACGAGCAGTACTTC. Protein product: CASSYFQGHEQYF.

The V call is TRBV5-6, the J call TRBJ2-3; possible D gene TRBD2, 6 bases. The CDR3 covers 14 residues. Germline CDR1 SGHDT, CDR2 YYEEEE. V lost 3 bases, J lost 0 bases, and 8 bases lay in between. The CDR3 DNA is TGTGCCAGCAGCTGGGGGGACAGCACAGATACGCAGTATTTT. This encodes CASSWGDSTDTQYF.

As DNA, the CDR3 is TGTGCCAGCAGGGGAGGGGGCTCTGGGAGTTCTGGGGCCAACGTCCTGACTTTC. Translation: CASRGGGSGSSGANVLTF. The V call is TRBV2, the J call TRBJ2-6; D is possibly TRBD1 or TRBD2 (7 bases each). The CDR3 totals 18 residues. V lost 6 bases and J 1 base, leaving 19 bases between the germline ends. Germline CDR1 and CDR2: SNHLY and FYNNEI.

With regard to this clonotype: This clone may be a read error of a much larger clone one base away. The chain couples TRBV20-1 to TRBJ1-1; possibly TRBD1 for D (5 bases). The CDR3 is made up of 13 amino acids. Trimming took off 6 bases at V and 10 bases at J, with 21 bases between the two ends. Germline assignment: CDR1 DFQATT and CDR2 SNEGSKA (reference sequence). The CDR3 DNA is TGCAGTGCCACCGACCAGGGTTTCGCTGTAGCTTTCTTT. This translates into CSATDQGFAVAFF.

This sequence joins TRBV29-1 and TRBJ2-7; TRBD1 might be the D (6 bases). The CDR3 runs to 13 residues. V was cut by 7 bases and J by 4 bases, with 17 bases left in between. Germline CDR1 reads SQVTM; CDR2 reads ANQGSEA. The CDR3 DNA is TGCAGCGCTACAGGGATGGGGAGATACGAGCAGTACTTC. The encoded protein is CSATGMGRYEQYF.

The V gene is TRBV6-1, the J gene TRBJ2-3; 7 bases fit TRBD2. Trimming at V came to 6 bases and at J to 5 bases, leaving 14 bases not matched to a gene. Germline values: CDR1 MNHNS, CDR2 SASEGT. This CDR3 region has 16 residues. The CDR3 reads CASRHPWGEGGDTQYF. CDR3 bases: TGTGCCAGCAGACATCCATGGGGGGAGGGCGGAGATACGCAGTATTTT.

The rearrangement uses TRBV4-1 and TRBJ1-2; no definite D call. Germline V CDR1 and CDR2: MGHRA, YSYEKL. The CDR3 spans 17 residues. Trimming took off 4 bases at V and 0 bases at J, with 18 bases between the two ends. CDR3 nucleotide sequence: TGCGCCAGCAGCCCAACCCCCCCCGGGTTAGCTAACTATGGCTACACCTTC. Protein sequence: CASSPTPPGLANYGYTF.

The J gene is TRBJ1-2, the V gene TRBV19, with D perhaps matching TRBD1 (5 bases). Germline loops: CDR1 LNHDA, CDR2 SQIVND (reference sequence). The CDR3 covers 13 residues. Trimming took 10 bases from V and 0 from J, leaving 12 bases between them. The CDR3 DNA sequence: TGTGCCATCAGGGTCAATCCTAACTATGGCTACACCTTC. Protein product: CAIRVNPNYGYTF.

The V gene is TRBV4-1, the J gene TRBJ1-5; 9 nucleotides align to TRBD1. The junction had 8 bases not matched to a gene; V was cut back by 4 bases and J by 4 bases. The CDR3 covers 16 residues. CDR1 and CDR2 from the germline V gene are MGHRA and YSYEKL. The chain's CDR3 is CASSLTGTGRNQPQHF. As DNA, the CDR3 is TGCGCCAGCAGCCTCACCGGGACAGGGCGGAATCAGCCCCAGCATTTT.

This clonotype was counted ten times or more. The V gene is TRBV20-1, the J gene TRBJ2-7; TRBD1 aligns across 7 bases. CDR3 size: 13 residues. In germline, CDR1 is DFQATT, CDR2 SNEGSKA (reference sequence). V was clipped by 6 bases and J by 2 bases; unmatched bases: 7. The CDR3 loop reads CSAPSTGAYEQYF. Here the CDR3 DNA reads TGCAGTGCGCCGAGTACAGGGGCCTACGAGCAGTACTTC.

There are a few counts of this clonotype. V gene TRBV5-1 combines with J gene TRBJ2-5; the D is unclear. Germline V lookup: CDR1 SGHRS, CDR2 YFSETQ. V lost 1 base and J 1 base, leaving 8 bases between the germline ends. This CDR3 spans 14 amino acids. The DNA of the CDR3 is TGCGCCAGCAGCTTGTATAGCTTCCAAGAGACCCAGTACTTC. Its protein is CASSLYSFQETQYF.

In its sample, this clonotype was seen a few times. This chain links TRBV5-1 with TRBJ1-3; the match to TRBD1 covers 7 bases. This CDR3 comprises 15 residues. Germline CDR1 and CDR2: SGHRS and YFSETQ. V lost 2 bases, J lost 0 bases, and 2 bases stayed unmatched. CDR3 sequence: CASSLQGSSGNTIYF. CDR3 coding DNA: TGCGCCAGCAGCTTACAGGGGTCCTCTGGAAACACCATATATTTT.

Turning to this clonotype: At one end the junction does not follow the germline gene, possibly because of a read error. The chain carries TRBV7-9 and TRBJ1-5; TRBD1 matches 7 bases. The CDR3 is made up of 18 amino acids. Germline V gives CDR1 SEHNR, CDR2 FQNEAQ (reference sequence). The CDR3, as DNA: TGTGCCAAAAGGCCGGGACAGCCCGCCGCCTATAGCAAACAGCCCCAGCATTTT. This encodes CAKRPGQPAAYSKQPQHF.